This record covers a single T cell receptor beta chain. The data stem from a study of blood T cell repertoires in COVID-19. Overall study: Whether acute or convalescent, the COVID-19 samples came from the United States, Italy and Spain.

Sequencing was performed with immunoSEQ multiplex PCR; in TCRdb, only in-frame clones are kept and a portion is missing. The table has approximately 280,000 clones, approximately 85% seen once. CDR3 size: 18 residues. CDR1 and CDR2 from the germline V gene are LGHDT and YNNKEL (reference sequence). V was trimmed by 1 base and J by 1 base, leaving 19 bases between them. The TCR comes from a woman in her seventies with acute or convalescent COVID-19. Sample: peripheral blood. V usage is TRBV3-1 (or the pseudogene TRBV3-2) and J usage is TRBJ1-1; a weak D match, TRBD1 (6 bases). This CDR3 reads CASSQGWAQGTTNTEAFF. The CDR3 DNA is TGTGCCAGCAGCCAAGGATGGGCCCAGGGGACCACGAACACTGAAGCTTTCTTT.